This record looks at one TCR beta chain sequence and its context. Its target is not known. V shed 1 base and J shed 6 bases, with 12 bases lying between them. Germline lookup yields CDR1 SGHTA and CDR2 FQGNSA. The CDR3 covers 14 residues. The TCRbeta library was prepared with unique molecular identifiers. TCRdb called the PCR reads again in MiXCR, with one record for every CDR3 protein. Of about 490,000 distinct CDR3 sequences listed, about 11% are singletons. This sample was taken from a study of T-cell reconstitution after alpha-beta-depleted transplantation in children. The study, taken as a whole, reports: Several patients had high TCRbeta diversity at day 60; it came from surviving recipient T cells and thymic progenitors. From newly produced T cells came most of the T-cell counts and diversity one year after transplant. The origin of alpha-beta T cells about two months after transplant was reportedly several hundred expanded graft clones.

The sample consisted of PBMCs, taken before TCRalphabeta/CD19-depleted stem cell transplant. The sequence derives from a child aged 2 to 10 with inherited bone marrow failure, due to receive a stem cell transplant. The chain carries TRBV7-2 and TRBJ1-2; D remains ambiguous. The CDR3 loop is CASSLVIGYDGYTF. CDR3 sequence (DNA): TGTGCCAGCAGCTTAGTGATAGGGTACGATGGCTACACCTTC.